This record covers a single T cell receptor beta chain. The data were taken from a study of blood T cell repertoires in COVID-19. The wider study: COVID-19 samples collected from the United States, Italy and Spain covered acute and convalescent phases. T cells, B-cell-depleted T cells, or PBMCs provided the cDNA or gDNA that served as material.

In the original processing: Reference gene primer amplification gave nucleated cell count estimates. Assay used: immunoSEQ multiplex PCR; TCRdb lists only in-frame clones, some missing. From that table come the V and J calls and clone size; the DNA was used to work out D and trimming. In the table there are some 230,000 clones, roughly four fifths of which are singletons. The TCR sequence derives from a woman between 50 and 59 years old with acute or convalescent COVID-19. The specimen was peripheral blood.

CDR3 in amino acids: CASSIMDTDQPQHF. The CDR3 coding sequence is TGTGCCAGTAGTATAATGGACACGGATCAGCCCCAGCATTTT. The chain recombines TRBV19 with TRBJ1-5, with D maybe TRBD1 (5 bases). The germline CDR1 and CDR2 sequences are LNHDA and SQIVND (reference sequence). CDR3 length: 14 residues. V was clipped by 2 bases and J by 5 bases, with 10 bases between them.